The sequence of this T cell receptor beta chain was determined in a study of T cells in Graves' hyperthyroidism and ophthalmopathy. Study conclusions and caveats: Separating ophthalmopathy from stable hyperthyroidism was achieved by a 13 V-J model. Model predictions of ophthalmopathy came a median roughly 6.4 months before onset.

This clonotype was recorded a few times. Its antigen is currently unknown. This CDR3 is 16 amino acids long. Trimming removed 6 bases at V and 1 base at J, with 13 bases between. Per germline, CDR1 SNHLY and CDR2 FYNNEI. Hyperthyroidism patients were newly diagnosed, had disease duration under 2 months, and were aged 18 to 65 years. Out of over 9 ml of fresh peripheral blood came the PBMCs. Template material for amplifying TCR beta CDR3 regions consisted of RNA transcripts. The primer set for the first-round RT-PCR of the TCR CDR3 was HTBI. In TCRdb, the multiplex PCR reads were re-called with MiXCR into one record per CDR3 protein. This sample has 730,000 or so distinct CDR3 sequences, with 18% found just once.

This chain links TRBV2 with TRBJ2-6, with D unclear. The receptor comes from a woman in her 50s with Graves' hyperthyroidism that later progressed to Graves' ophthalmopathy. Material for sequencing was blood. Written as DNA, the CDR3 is TGTGCCAGCAGAGATAGTCAAATATCTGGGGCCAACGTCCTGACTTTC. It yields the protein CASRDSQISGANVLTF.